The rows below give T cell receptor beta chains drawn from one sample of a study of shared clonotypes between healthy human individuals. Only in-frame clones appear in the TCRdb table, and some are missing; sequencing was by immunoSEQ multiplex PCR. The sample includes around 2,000,000 clones, roughly 94% seen only once; the top ten take 0.1% to 0.15%. Sequencing input: naive CD4+ T cells sorted from blood. The receptors originated from a man aged 18 to 35 in good health. The CDR3 runs from the conserved cysteine through the conserved F or W. A D gene is named only where the DNA matches it firmly.

TRBV6-6,TRBJ2-1,TRBD2,TGTGCCAGCTGTATAGCGGGGTCGGTTGAGCAGTTCTTC,CASCIAGSVEQFF
TRBV28,TRBJ2-7,-,TGTGCCAGCACCAGTTGGGGGGCGTACTCCTACGAGCAGTACTTC,CASTSWGAYSYEQYF
TRBV2,TRBJ1-6,-,TGTGCCAGCAGTCTGAGGTTGGGTGACTCACCCCTCCACTTT,CASSLRLGDSPLHF
TRBV5-6,TRBJ2-1,-,TGTGCCAGCAGCTTACGGGGCTCCTACAATGAGCAGTTCTTC,CASSLRGSYNEQFF
TRBV7-2,TRBJ2-7,TRBD1,TGTGCCAGCAGCCCCATGACAGGGCCGGGAGAGCAGTACTTC,CASSPMTGPGEQYF
TRBV28,TRBJ1-6,-,TGTGCCAGCAGCGCCGGACGGGATAATTCACCCCTCCACTTT,CASSAGRDNSPLHF
TRBV7-2,TRBJ2-7,TRBD2,TGTGCCAGCAGCTTAGTGGTTAGCGGGGGCAGCTCCTACGAGCAGTACTTC,CASSLVVSGGSSYEQYF
TRBV6-6,TRBJ2-5,TRBD1,TGTGCCAGCAGATCACAGGGGGCGAGGGAGACCCAGTACTTC,CASRSQGARETQYF
TRBV5-4,TRBJ1-4,TRBD1,TGTGCCAGCAGCCTCGACAGGGCAACTAATGAAAAACTGTTTTTT,CASSLDRATNEKLFF
TRBV6-5,TRBJ1-2,TRBD1,TGTGCCAGCAGCCCACAGGGGAGGGGTGGCTACACCTTC,CASSPQGRGGYTF